Listed below are T cell receptor beta chains from one sample, sequenced in a study of shared clonotypes between healthy human individuals. Repertoires were generated with immunoSEQ multiplex PCR, while TCRdb's copy carries only in-frame clones and drops some. The repertoire includes some 2,000,000 clones, approximately 94% of them detected once, and 0.9% to 1.4% sits in the top ten. Sequencing was performed on naive CD8+ T cells sorted from blood. The receptor set was obtained from a man in his late teens or twenties in good health. Both conserved end residues are part of each CDR3. The D gene is left open where the match is weak. Some rows mark clone size as missing; the rest say once, few, many or name a class of expanded clone.

j_call v_call clone_size d_call cdr3_aa cdr3_nt
TRBJ2-7 TRBV5-6 NA TRBD1 CASSLGTGIFSYEQYF TGTGCCAGCAGCCTCGGGACAGGGATATTTTCCTACGAGCAGTACTTC
TRBJ1-5 TRBV19 NA NA CASSNRNSNQPQHF TGTGCCAGTAGTAACCGGAATAGCAATCAGCCCCAGCATTTT
TRBJ1-1 TRBV27 NA NA CASSFGPSYTEAFF TGTGCCAGCAGTTTCGGACCCTCGTACACTGAAGCTTTCTTT
TRBJ2-7 TRBV11-2 NA TRBD1 CASSSGTGAYEQYF TGTGCCAGCAGCTCCGGGACAGGTGCTTACGAGCAGTACTTC
TRBJ2-1 TRBV7-3 NA TRBD1 CASSSTGGYNEQFF TGTGCCAGCAGTTCCACAGGGGGCTACAATGAGCAGTTCTTC
TRBJ2-7 TRBV19 once NA CASTDSGSYEQYF TGTGCCAGTACGGATTCGGGAAGCTACGAGCAGTACTTC
TRBJ2-7 TRBV6-5 once NA CASSYSGSHYEQYF TGTGCCAGCAGTTACTCCGGGTCTCACTACGAGCAGTACTTC
TRBJ1-4 TRBV18 NA NA CASSVYTNEKLFF TGTGCCAGCTCAGTTTATACTAATGAAAAACTGTTTTTT
TRBJ2-7 TRBV7-2 NA NA CASSLTPDGFYEQYF TGTGCCAGCAGCTTAACACCGGATGGATTCTACGAGCAGTACTTC
TRBJ2-3 TRBV27 NA NA CASASSWRSSTDTQYF TGTGCCAGCGCATCCTCCTGGCGTTCTAGCACAGATACGCAGTATTTT
TRBJ2-7 TRBV7-9 NA NA CASSSPGHNYEQYF TGTGCCAGCAGCTCGCCGGGACATAACTACGAGCAGTACTTC
TRBJ2-1 TRBV7-9 NA TRBD2 CASSLTSTNEQFF TGTGCCAGCAGCTTGACTAGCACGAATGAGCAGTTCTTC
TRBJ1-2 TRBV6-6 NA TRBD1 CASSYTGTDYGYTF TGTGCCAGCAGTTACACCGGGACAGACTATGGCTACACCTTC
TRBJ1-1 TRBV4-1 NA NA CASSQAVQTLNTEAFF TGCGCCAGCAGCCAAGCGGTACAAACACTGAACACTGAAGCTTTCTTT
TRBJ1-5 TRBV5-6 once TRBD1 CASSLGTTGGSQPQHF TGTGCCAGCAGCTTGGGCACTACAGGGGGGTCTCAGCCCCAGCATTTT
TRBJ1-1 TRBV4-1 NA NA CASSPVTGMNTEAFF TGCGCCAGCAGCCCCGTAACAGGAATGAACACTGAAGCTTTCTTT
TRBJ2-5 TRBV6-1 NA NA CASSDRATQETQYF TGTGCCAGCAGTGATAGAGCAACCCAAGAGACCCAGTACTTC
TRBJ2-5 TRBV4-1 once TRBD2 CASSQEGLALQETQYF TGCGCCAGCAGCCAAGAGGGACTAGCCCTCCAAGAGACCCAGTACTTC
TRBJ1-1 TRBV19 NA NA CASTLSGFLGWDTEAFF TGTGCCAGTACCCTATCGGGTTTTCTTGGATGGGACACTGAAGCTTTCTTT
TRBJ1-4 TRBV14 NA NA CASSQTTHEKLFF TGTGCCAGCAGCCAAACAACACATGAAAAACTGTTTTTT
TRBJ1-5 TRBV6-1 NA TRBD1 CASREGQLPNQPQHF TGTGCCAGCAGAGAGGGACAGCTACCCAATCAGCCCCAGCATTTT
TRBJ1-1 TRBV28 NA NA CASSPRGYSTEAFF TGTGCCAGCAGCCCCAGGGGATATTCTACCGAAGCTTTCTTT
TRBJ2-1 TRBV7-9 NA NA CASSAVESSYNEQFF TGTGCCAGCAGCGCGGTAGAGAGCTCCTACAATGAGCAGTTCTTC
TRBJ2-7 TRBV7-9 NA TRBD1 CASSADRGFSSYEQYF TGTGCCAGCAGCGCAGACAGGGGGTTTAGCTCCTACGAGCAGTACTTC
TRBJ1-4 TRBV7-9 NA TRBD1 CASSLVGQGNEKLFF TGTGCCAGCAGCTTAGTGGGACAGGGAAACGAAAAACTGTTTTTT
TRBJ2-7 TRBV13 NA NA CASSPEGGYEQYF TGTGCCAGCAGCCCCGAGGGCGGCTACGAGCAGTACTTC
TRBJ1-4 TRBV20-1 NA NA CSARYLDKLFF TGCAGTGCTAGATATTTGGATAAACTGTTTTTT
TRBJ2-1 TRBV29-1 NA NA CSAPGGGEQFF TGCAGCGCCCCCGGAGGTGGAGAGCAGTTCTTC
TRBJ2-1 TRBV9 NA TRBD2 CASSATTGTRSYNEQFF TGTGCCAGCAGCGCTACCACCGGGACTAGGAGCTACAATGAGCAGTTCTTC